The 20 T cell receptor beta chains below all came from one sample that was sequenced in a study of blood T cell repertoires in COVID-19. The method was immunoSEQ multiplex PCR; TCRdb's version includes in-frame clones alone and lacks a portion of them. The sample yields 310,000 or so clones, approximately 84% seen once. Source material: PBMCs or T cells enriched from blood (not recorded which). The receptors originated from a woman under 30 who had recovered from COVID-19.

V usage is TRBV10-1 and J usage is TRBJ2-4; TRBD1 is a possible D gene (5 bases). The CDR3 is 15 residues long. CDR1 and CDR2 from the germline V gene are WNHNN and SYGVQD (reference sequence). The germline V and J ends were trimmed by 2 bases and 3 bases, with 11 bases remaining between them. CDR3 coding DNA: TGCGCCAGCAGTGAGGGAAAGGGGAACAAAAACATTCAGTACTTC. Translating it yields CASSEGKGNKNIQYF.

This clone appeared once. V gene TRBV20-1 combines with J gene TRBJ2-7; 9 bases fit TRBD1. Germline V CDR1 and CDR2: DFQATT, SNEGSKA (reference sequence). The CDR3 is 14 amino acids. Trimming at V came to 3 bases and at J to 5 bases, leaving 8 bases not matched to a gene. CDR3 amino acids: CSASPGTGLNEQYF. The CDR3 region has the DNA TGCAGTGCTAGTCCCGGGACAGGGCTCAACGAGCAGTACTTC.

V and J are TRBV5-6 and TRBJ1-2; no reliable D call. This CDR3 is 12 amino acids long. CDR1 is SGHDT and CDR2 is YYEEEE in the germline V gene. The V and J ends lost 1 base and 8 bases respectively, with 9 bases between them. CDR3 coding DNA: TGTGCCAGCAGCTTGTTTACGGGAGGCTACACCTTC. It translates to CASSLFTGGYTF.

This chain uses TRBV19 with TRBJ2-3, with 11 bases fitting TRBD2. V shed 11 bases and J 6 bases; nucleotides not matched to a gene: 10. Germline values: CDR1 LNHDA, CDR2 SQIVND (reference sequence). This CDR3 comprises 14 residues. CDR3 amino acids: CASSGTSGEDTQYF. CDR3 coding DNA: TGTGCCTCCTCAGGGACTAGCGGTGAGGATACGCAGTATTTT.

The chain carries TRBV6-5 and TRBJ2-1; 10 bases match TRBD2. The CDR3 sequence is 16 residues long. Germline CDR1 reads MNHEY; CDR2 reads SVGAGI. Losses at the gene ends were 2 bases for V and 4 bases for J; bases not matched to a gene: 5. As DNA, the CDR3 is TGTGCCAGCAGTTACCTAAGCGGGAGGGCTTACAATGAGCAGTTCTTC. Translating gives CASSYLSGRAYNEQFF.

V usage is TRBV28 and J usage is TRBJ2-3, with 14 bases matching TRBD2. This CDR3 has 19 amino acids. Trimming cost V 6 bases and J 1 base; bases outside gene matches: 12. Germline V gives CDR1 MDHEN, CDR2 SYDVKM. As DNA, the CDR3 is TGTGCCAGCAGCTTGACCGGGACTAGCGGGAGAAGGGGCACAGATACGCAGTATTTT. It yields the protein CASSLTGTSGRRGTDTQYF.

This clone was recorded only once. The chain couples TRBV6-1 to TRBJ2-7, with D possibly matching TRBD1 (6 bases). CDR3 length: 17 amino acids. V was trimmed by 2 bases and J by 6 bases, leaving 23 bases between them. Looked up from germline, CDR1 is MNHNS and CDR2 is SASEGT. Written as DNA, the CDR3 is TGTGCCAGCAGTGAACCCTCCGGGACACTGATTATCTCCGAGCAGTACTTC. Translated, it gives CASSEPSGTLIISEQYF.

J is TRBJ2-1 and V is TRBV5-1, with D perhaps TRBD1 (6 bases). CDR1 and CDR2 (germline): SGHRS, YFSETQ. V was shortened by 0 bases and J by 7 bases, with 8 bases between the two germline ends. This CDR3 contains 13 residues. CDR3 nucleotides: TGCGCCAGCAGCTTGGCCAGGGGTAATGAGCAGTTCTTC. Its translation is CASSLARGNEQFF.

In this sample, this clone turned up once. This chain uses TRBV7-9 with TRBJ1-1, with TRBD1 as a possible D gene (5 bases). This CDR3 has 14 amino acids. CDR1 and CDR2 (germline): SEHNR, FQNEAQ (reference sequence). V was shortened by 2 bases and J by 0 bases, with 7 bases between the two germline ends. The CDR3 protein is CASSLNRLNTEAFF. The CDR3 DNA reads TGTGCCAGCAGCTTAAACAGGTTGAACACTGAAGCTTTCTTT.

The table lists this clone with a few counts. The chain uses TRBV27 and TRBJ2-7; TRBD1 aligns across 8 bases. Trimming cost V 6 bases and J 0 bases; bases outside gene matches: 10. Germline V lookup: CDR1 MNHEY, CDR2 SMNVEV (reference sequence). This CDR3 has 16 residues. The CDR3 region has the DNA TGTGCCAGCAGCCCTCAGGGACAGGTTAGCTCCTACGAGCAGTACTTC. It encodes CASSPQGQVSSYEQYF.

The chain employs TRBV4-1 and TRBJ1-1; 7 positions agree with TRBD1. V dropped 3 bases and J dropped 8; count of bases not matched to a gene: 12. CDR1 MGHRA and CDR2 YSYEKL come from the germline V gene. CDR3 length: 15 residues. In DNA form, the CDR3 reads TGCGCCAGCAGCCAGGCGGACAGGCCCGAGGGGGAAGCTTTCTTT. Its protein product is CASSQADRPEGEAFF.

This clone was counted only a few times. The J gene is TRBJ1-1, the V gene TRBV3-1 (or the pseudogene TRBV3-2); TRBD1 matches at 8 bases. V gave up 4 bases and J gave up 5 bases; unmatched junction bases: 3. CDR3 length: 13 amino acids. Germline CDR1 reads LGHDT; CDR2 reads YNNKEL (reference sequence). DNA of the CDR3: TGTGCCAGCAGCCCAGACAGGGGTACTGAAGCTTTCTTT. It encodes CASSPDRGTEAFF.

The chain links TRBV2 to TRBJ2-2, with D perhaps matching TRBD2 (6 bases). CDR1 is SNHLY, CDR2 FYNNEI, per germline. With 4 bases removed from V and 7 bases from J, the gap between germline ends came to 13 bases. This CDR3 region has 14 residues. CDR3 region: CASSVGGSVGELFF. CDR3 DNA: TGTGCCAGCAGTGTGGGGGGATCGGTCGGGGAGCTGTTTTTT.

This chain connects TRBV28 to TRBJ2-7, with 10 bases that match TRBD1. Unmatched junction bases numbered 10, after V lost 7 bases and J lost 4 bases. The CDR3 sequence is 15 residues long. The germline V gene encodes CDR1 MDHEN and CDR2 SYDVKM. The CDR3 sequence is CASINPGTGEYEQYF. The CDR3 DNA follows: TGTGCCAGCATTAATCCCGGGACAGGGGAGTACGAGCAGTACTTC.

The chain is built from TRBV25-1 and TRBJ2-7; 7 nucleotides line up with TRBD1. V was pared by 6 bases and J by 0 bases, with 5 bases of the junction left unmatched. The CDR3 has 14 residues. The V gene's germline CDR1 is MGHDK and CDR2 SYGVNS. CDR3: CASRGQDSSYEQYF. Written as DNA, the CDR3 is TGTGCCAGCAGAGGACAGGACAGCTCCTACGAGCAGTACTTC.

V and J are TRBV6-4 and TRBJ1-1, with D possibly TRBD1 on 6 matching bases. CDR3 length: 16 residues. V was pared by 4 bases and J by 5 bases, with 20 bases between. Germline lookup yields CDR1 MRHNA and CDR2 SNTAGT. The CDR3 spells CASSAGQPFRGTEAFF. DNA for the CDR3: TGTGCCAGCAGTGCCGGACAGCCGTTTAGGGGGACTGAAGCTTTCTTT.

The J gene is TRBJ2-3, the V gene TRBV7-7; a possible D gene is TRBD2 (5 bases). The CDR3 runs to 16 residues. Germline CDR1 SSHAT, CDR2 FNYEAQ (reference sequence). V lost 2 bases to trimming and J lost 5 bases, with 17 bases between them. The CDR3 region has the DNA TGTGCCAGCAGCTTAAGTGCATTCGGAGGTAGAGATACGCAGTATTTT. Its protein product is CASSLSAFGGRDTQYF.

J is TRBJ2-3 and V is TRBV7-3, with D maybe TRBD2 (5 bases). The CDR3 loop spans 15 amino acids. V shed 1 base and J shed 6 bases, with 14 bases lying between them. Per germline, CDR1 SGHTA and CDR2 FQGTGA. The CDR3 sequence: CASSLIGGSGDTQYF. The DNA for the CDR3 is TGTGCCAGCAGCTTAATAGGTGGGAGTGGTGATACGCAGTATTTT.

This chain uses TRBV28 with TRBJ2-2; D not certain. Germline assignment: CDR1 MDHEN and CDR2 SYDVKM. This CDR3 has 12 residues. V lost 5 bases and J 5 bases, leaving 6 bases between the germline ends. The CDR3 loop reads CASSTQTGELFF. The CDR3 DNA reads TGTGCCAGCAGTACACAAACCGGGGAGCTGTTTTTT.

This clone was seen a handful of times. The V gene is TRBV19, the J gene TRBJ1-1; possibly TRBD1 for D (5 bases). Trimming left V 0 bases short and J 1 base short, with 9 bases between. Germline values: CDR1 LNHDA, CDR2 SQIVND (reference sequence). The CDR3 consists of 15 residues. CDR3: CASSIEGLGNTEAFF. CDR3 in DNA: TGTGCCAGTAGTATAGAGGGACTTGGGAACACTGAAGCTTTCTTT.